Below, one TCR beta chain is given with its context. Its target is unknown. The data belong to a study of PD-1 blockade in classical Hodgkin lymphoma. Broader study findings: Newly diagnosed patients were reported to start with lower TCR diversity than healthy donors. By C4D1, diversity of CD4+ TCRs had risen significantly, whereas that of CD8+ TCRs had not. Individuals who commenced nivolumab within less than 1 year of ASCT were excluded. With respect to the repertoire differences, their causes, possibly disease activity or prior therapy, remain undefined.

After removal of 1 base from V and 5 bases from J, the junction contained 9 bases not matched to a gene. CDR3 size: 17 residues. Germline assignment: CDR1 SGDLS and CDR2 YYNGEE. The repertoire was sequenced with immunoSEQ multiplex PCR; TCRdb's copy has only in-frame clones and lacks some. The sample carries 57,000 or so clones, roughly 87% recorded once. Documented time point: cycle 4 day 1 (C4D1), after less than 7 weeks of nivolumab. The patients all showed relapse after autologous stem cell transplantation, while their brentuximab vedotin exposure varied. Sequenced material: peripheral blood mononuclear cells (PBMCs), taken before the fourth cycle of nivolumab. The clonotype was recovered from a human donor with classical Hodgkin lymphoma. The chain links TRBV9 to TRBJ2-5, with 12 bases matching TRBD2. CDR3 sequence: CASSVTSGGYRVETQYF. The CDR3 nucleotides read TGTGCCAGCAGCGTAACTAGCGGGGGGTACCGGGTGGAGACCCAGTACTTC.